This TCR beta chain was retrieved from a study of cytotoxic CD8 clonotypes in ibrutinib-treated CLL. For the study at large: Response sampling occurred after a median roughly 11 months of treatment (range 6 to 36).

As for this clone: Its antigen is unidentified.

Trimming cost V 5 bases and J 2 bases, with 10 bases left between them. This CDR3 spans 13 amino acids. Germline V gene lookup returns CDR1 SGHTA and CDR2 FQGNSA. Clones were sequenced by immunoSEQ multiplex PCR, and TCRdb holds only the in-frame ones, with some missing. The table shows 200,000 or so clones, with more than 65% occurring only once. Overall study findings and caveats: Clonality rose at ibrutinib response and fell back toward baseline at progression. There were few public clonotypes, and on treatment they contracted or stayed stable. Pretreatment clonality was elevated relative to age-matched healthy donors and paralleled circulating CD8+ T-cell counts.

The material sequenced was PBMCs, taken after 12 months of ibrutinib treatment. This TCR was sampled from a human donor with chronic lymphocytic leukemia. This sequence joins TRBV7-2 and TRBJ2-7; D possibly corresponds to TRBD2 (6 bases). Here the CDR3 reads CASSPRLAYEQYF. Written as DNA, the CDR3 is TGTGCCAGCAGCCCCCGACTAGCCTACGAGCAGTACTTC.